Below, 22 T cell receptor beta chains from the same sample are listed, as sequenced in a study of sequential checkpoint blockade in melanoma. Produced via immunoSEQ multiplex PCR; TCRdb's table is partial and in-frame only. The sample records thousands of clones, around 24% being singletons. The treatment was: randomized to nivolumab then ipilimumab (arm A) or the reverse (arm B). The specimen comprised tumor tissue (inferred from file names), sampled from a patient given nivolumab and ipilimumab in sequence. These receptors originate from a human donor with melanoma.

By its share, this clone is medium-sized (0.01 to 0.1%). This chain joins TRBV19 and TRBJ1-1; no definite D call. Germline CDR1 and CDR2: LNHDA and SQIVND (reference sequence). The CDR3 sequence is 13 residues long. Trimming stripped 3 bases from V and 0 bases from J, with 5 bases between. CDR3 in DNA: TGTGCCAGTAGTATCGGTATGAACACTGAAGCTTTCTTT. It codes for CASSIGMNTEAFF.

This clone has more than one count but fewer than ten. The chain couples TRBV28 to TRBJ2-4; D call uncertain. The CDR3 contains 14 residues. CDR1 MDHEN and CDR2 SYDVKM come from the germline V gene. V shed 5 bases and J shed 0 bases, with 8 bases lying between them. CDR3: CASSSIVAKNIQYF. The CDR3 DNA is TGTGCCAGCAGTAGCATAGTAGCCAAAAACATTCAGTACTTC.

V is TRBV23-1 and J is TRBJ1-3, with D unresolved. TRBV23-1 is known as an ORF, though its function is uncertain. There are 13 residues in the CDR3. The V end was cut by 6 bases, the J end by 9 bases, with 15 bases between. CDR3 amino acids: CASSLAAVSTIYF. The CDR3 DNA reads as TGCGCCAGCAGCTTGGCCGCCGTGAGCACCATATATTTT.

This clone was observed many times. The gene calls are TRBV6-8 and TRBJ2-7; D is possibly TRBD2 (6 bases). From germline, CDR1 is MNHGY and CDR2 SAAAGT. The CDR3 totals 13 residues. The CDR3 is CAISVTRAAEQYV. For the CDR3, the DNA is TGTGCCATCAGTGTGACTAGAGCGGCCGAGCAGTACGTC.

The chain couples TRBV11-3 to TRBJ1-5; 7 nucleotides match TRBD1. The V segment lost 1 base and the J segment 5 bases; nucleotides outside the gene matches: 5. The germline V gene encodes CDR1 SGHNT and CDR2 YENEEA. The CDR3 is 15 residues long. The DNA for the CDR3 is TGTGCCAGCAGCTTAGTAGGGGGCCGGGATCAGCCCCAGCATTTT. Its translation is CASSLVGGRDQPQHF.

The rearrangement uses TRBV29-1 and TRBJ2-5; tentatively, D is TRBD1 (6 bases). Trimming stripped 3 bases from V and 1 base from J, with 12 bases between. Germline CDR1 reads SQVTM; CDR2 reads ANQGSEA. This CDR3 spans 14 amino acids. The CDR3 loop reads CSVEPLGGQETQYF. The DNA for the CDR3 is TGCAGCGTTGAGCCTTTAGGGGGCCAAGAGACCCAGTACTTC. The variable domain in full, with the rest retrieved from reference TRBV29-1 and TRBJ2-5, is SAVISQKPSRDICQRGTSLTIQCQVDSQVTMMFWYRQQPGQSLTLIATANQGSEATYESGFVIDKFPISRPNLTFSTLTVSNMSPEDSSIYLCSVEPLGGQETQYFGPGTRLLVL.

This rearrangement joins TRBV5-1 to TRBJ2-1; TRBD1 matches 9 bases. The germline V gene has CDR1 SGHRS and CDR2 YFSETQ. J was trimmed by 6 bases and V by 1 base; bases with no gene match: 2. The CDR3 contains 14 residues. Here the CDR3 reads CASSLTTGGNEQFF. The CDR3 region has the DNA TGCGCCAGCAGCTTGACGACAGGGGGCAATGAGCAGTTCTTC.

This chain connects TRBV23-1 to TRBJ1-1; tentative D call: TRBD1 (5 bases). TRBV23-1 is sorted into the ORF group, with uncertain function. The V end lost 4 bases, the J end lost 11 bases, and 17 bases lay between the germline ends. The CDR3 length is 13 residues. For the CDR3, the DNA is TGCGCCAGCAGTCCGCCGGGGGGATGGACTGCTTTCTTT. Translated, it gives CASSPPGGWTAFF.

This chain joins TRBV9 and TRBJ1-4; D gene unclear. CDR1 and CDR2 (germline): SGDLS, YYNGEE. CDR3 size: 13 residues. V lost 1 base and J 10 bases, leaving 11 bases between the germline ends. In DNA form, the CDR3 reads TGTGCCAGCAGCGTATCTGCCTCGGGAAAACTGTTTTTT. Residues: CASSVSASGKLFF.

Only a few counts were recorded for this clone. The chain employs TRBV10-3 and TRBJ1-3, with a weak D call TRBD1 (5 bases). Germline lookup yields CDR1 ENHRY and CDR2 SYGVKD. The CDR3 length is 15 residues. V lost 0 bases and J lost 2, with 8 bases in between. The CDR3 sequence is CAISESTRAGNTIYF. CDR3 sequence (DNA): TGTGCCATCAGTGAGTCGACCAGGGCTGGAAACACCATATATTTT.

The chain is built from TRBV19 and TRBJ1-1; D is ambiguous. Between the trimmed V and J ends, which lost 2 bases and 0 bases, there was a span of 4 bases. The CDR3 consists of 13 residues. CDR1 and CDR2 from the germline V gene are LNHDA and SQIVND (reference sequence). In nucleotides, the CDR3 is TGTGCCAGTAGTATATACATGAACACTGAAGCTTTCTTT. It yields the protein CASSIYMNTEAFF.

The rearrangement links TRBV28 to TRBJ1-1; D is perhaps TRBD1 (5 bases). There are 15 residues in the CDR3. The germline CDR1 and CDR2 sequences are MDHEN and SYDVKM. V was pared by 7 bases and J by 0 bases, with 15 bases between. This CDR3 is CASTPGGKLNTEAFF. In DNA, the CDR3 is TGTGCCAGCACCCCGGGGGGGAAATTGAACACTGAAGCTTTCTTT.

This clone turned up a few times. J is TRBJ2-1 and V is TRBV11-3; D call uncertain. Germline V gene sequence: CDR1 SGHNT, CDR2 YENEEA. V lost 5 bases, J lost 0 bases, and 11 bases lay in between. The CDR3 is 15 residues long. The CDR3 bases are TGTGCCAGCAGCCCCACCTTAAGCTCCTACAATGAGCAGTTCTTC. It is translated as CASSPTLSSYNEQFF.

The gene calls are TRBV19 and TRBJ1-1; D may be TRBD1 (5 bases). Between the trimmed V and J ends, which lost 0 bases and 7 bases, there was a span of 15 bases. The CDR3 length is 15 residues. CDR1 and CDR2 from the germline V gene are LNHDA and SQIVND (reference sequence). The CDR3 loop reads CASSIDLWGENEAFF. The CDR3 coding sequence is TGTGCCAGTAGTATAGATCTATGGGGGGAGAATGAAGCTTTCTTT.

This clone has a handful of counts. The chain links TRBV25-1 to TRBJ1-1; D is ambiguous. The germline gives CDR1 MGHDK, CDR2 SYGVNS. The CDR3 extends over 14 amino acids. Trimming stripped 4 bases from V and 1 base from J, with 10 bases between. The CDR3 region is CASSATAGNTEAFF. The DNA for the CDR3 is TGTGCCAGCAGTGCTACAGCGGGGAACACTGAAGCTTTCTTT.

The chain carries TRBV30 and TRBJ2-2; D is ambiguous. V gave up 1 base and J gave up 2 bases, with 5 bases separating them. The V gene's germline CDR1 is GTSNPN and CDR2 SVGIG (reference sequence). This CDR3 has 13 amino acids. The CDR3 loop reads CAWSDGNTGELFF. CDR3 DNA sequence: TGTGCCTGGAGTGACGGTAACACCGGGGAGCTGTTTTTT.

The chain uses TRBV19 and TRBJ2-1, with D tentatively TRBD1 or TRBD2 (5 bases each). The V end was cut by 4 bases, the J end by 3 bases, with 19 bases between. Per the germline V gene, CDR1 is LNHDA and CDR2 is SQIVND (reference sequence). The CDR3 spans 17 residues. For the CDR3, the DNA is TGTGCCAGTAGTAACCTCGACCCGGGACCCAACTACAATGAGCAGTTCTTC. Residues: CASSNLDPGPNYNEQFF.

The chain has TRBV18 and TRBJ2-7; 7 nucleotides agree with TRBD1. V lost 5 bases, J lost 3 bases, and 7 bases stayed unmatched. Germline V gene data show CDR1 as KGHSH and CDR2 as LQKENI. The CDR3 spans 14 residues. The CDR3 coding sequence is TGTGCCAGCTCAGCGAGGGACAGTTACTACGAGCAGTACGTC. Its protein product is CASSARDSYYEQYV.

The CDR3 protein is CASRFGPYGGYTF. The CDR3 bases are TGTGCCAGCCGATTCGGGCCCTATGGTGGCTACACCTTC. The J gene is TRBJ1-2, the V gene TRBV6-8, with unresolved D. V dropped 8 bases and J dropped 7 bases, with 17 bases sitting between them. The CDR3 covers 13 residues. The germline V gene has CDR1 MNHGY and CDR2 SAAAGT.

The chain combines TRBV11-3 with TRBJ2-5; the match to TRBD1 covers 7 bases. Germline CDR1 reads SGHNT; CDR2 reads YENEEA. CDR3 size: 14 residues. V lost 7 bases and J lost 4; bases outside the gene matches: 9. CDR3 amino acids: CASNPDRAGETQYF. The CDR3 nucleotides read TGTGCCAGCAACCCCGACAGGGCGGGAGAGACCCAGTACTTC.

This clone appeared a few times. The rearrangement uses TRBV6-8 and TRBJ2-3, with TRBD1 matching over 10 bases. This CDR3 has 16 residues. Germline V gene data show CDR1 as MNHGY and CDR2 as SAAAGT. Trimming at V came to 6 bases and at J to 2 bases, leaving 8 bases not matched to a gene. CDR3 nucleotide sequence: TGTGCCAGCAGCCGAGGGACAGGGGATACCACAGATACGCAGTATTTT. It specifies CASSRGTGDTTDTQYF.

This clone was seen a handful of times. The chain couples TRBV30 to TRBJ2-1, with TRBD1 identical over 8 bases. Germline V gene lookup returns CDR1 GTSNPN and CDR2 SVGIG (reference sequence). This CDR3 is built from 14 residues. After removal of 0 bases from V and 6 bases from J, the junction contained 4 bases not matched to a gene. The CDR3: CAWSVLGTGNEQFF. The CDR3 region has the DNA TGTGCCTGGAGTGTACTTGGGACAGGCAATGAGCAGTTCTTC.